Following are 31 T cell receptor beta chains from one sample sequenced in a study of cytomegalovirus exposure and HLA in healthy donors. 60 Vbeta and 13 Jbeta primers were used in PCR. The repertoire was sequenced with immunoSEQ multiplex PCR; TCRdb's copy has only in-frame clones and lacks some. The sample lists some 190,000 clones; roughly 77% were seen once. The material sequenced was PBMCs. Receptor source: a woman aged 25 to 39 in good health and CMV-seropositive.

The V call is TRBV10-3, the J call TRBJ2-3; possible D gene TRBD2, 7 bases. This CDR3 contains 13 residues. Germline V CDR1 and CDR2: ENHRY, SYGVKD. The V end was cut by 3 bases, the J end by 7 bases, with 11 bases between. Written as DNA, the CDR3 is TGTGCCATCAGTGACGCGGGGGCAAATACGCAGTATTTT. Residues: CAISDAGANTQYF.

This clone showed up just a few times. The chain is built from TRBV5-4 and TRBJ1-2; D not resolved. V shed 6 bases and J shed 4 bases, with 13 bases lying between them. The length of the CDR3 is 13 residues. Per germline, CDR1 SGHNT and CDR2 YYREEE (reference sequence). The CDR3: CASTVQASYGYTF. The DNA for the CDR3 is TGTGCCAGCACCGTCCAGGCCAGCTATGGCTACACCTTC.

The chain combines TRBV2 with TRBJ2-5; no clear D. The germline V gene encodes CDR1 SNHLY and CDR2 FYNNEI. The CDR3 runs to 12 residues. This chain's CDR3 is CAAGPAQETQYF. Written as DNA, the CDR3 is TGTGCGGCAGGTCCTGCCCAAGAGACCCAGTACTTC.

The chain joins TRBV6-5 to TRBJ1-2, with 8 bases aligning to TRBD1. The CDR3 covers 15 residues. The V gene end was trimmed by 6 bases and the J gene end by 4 bases; junction bases not matched to a gene: 10. Germline V gene sequence: CDR1 MNHEY, CDR2 SVGAGI. For the CDR3, the DNA is TGTGCCAGCAGGGGGTCCGGGGACAGGAGCTATGGCTACACCTTC. It yields the protein CASRGSGDRSYGYTF.

This clone was counted a single time. The chain links TRBV7-9 to TRBJ2-7, with 7 bases that match TRBD1. V was clipped by 6 bases and J by 2 bases; unmatched bases: 10. CDR3 length: 15 residues. CDR1 and CDR2 (germline): SEHNR, FQNEAQ (reference sequence). This CDR3 reads CASRDSRQGAYEQYF. As DNA, the CDR3 is TGTGCCAGCAGGGACTCCCGACAGGGAGCCTACGAGCAGTACTTC. Full variable domain (outside the CDR3, taken from reference TRBV7-9 and TRBJ2-7): DTGVSQNPRHKITKRGQNVTFRCDPISEHNRLYWYRQTLGQGPEFLTYFQNEAQLEKSRLLSDRFSAERPKGSFSTLEIQRTEQGDSAMYLCASRDSRQGAYEQYFGPGTRLTVT.

This clone has at least ten counts. The chain carries TRBV6-4 and TRBJ2-2; 7 positions match TRBD1. The ends lost 3 bases at V and 4 bases at J; junction bases unmatched: 2. This CDR3 contains 14 residues. CDR1 is MRHNA and CDR2 is SNTAGT in the germline V gene. In DNA, the CDR3 is TGTGCCAGCAGTGAGACAGGGAGCACCGGGGAGCTGTTTTTT. Translation gives CASSETGSTGELFF.

This clone was counted only a few times. Its ends do not fully match the called genes, so a read error is possible. The rearrangement links TRBV7-9 to TRBJ1-1; D remains unclear. The germline V gene has CDR1 SEHNR and CDR2 FQNEAQ (reference sequence). The CDR3 covers 14 residues. The CDR3 sequence is CSSSLVAANTEAFF. The CDR3, as DNA: TGTTCCAGCAGCTTAGTGGCGGCAAACACTGAAGCTTTCTTT.

With regard to this clone: One junction end disagrees with the germline gene, perhaps due to a read error. The V call is TRBV7-9, the J call TRBJ2-7; 8 bases fit TRBD2. Germline CDR1 reads SEHNR; CDR2 reads FQNEAQ (reference sequence). The CDR3 totals 16 residues. CDR3 sequence reads: CSSSLDLAGYSYEQYF. Written as DNA, the CDR3 is TGTTCCAGCAGCTTAGACCTAGCGGGCTACTCCTACGAGCAGTACTTC.

This chain links TRBV2 with TRBJ1-3; 8 bases map to TRBD1. This CDR3 comprises 15 residues. Germline CDR1 reads SNHLY; CDR2 reads FYNNEI. V was pared by 5 bases and J by 4 bases, with 7 bases of the junction left unmatched. CDR3 coding DNA: TGTGCCAGCAGTTCTACAGGGGGAGAGGGAAACACCATATATTTT. Translated, it gives CASSSTGGEGNTIYF.

The gene calls are TRBV9 and TRBJ1-2, with 7 bases that match TRBD1. The CDR3 sequence is 16 residues long. With 0 bases clipped from V and 8 bases from J, the junction kept 13 bases outside the gene matches. The germline V gene encodes CDR1 SGDLS and CDR2 YYNGEE. CDR3 sequence reads: CASSVAGTARALGYTF. The CDR3, as DNA: TGTGCCAGCAGCGTAGCGGGGACAGCCCGCGCCTTGGGCTACACCTTC.

The rearrangement uses TRBV19 and TRBJ2-7; 9 bases line up with TRBD2. In germline, CDR1 is LNHDA, CDR2 SQIVND (reference sequence). The CDR3 is 16 amino acids. The V segment lost 1 base and the J segment 10 bases; nucleotides outside the gene matches: 14. CDR3: CASSIVGGRAPTPQYF. CDR3 DNA sequence: TGTGCCAGTAGTATAGTCGGCGGGAGGGCCCCCACCCCCCAGTACTTC.

The chain combines TRBV28 with TRBJ2-1, with TRBD2 matching over 10 bases. V was clipped by 6 bases and J by 7 bases; unmatched bases: 6. The germline gives CDR1 MDHEN, CDR2 SYDVKM. This CDR3 has 14 amino acids. The CDR3 spells CASRLAGSSNEQFF. The CDR3 coding sequence is TGTGCCAGCAGACTAGCGGGATCTAGTAATGAGCAGTTCTTC. The complete variable domain, with remaining parts taken from reference TRBV28 and TRBJ2-1, reads DVKVTQSSRYLVKRTGEKVFLECVQDMDHENMFWYRQDPGLGLRLIYFSYDVKMKEKGDIPEGYSVSREKKERFSLILESASTNQTSMYLCASRLAGSSNEQFFGPGTRLTVL.

This clone was detected a few times. V gene TRBV5-1 combines with J gene TRBJ2-7, with D maybe TRBD2 (5 bases). CDR3 size: 14 residues. Germline V gene lookup returns CDR1 SGHRS and CDR2 YFSETQ. Trimming removed 4 bases from V and 9 bases from J, with 20 bases in between. The DNA of the CDR3 is TGCGCCAGCAGCCCGAGCGGAGCAACCAGCGGGCAGTACTTC. It is translated as CASSPSGATSGQYF.

To note about this clone: Additional DNA sequences in this sample encode the identical CDR3. This chain connects TRBV2 to TRBJ2-5, with 7 bases lining up with TRBD1. This CDR3 has 13 residues. CDR1 SNHLY and CDR2 FYNNEI come from the germline V gene. Trimming took 6 bases from V and 2 from J; bases not matched to a gene: 3. Here the CDR3 reads CASSRDRQETQYF. As DNA, the CDR3 is TGTGCCAGCAGCCGGGACAGACAAGAGACCCAGTACTTC.

The CDR3 nucleotides are TGCGCCAGCAGCCAAACGGACAGGGATTTCGAAGAACTGTTTTTT. This encodes CASSQTDRDFEELFF. The chain uses TRBV4-1 and TRBJ1-4, with 8 bases identical to TRBD1. Trimming removed 2 bases from V and 12 bases from J; junction bases left unmatched: 11. The CDR3 has 15 residues. The germline CDR1 and CDR2 sequences are MGHRA and YSYEKL.

This clone turned up a few times. The chain uses TRBV7-6 and TRBJ1-3; D is unresolved. Trimming cost V 0 bases and J 2 bases, with 8 bases left between them. The germline CDR1 and CDR2 sequences are SGHVS and FNYEAQ. The CDR3 spans 15 residues. CDR3 nucleotide sequence: TGTGCCAGCAGCTTAGCTCGAAGCCCTGGAAACACCATATATTTT. Protein sequence: CASSLARSPGNTIYF.

V is TRBV19 and J is TRBJ2-1; tentative D call: TRBD2 (6 bases). Trimming pared 5 bases from V and 6 bases from J, leaving 17 bases between. Per germline, CDR1 LNHDA and CDR2 SQIVND (reference sequence). The length of the CDR3 is 15 residues. In DNA form, the CDR3 reads TGTGCCAGTAGTTCTCCCCGGGACTTCCCCAATGAGCAGTTCTTC. This translates into CASSSPRDFPNEQFF.

The chain joins TRBV27 to TRBJ1-2; D gene unclear. The ends were cut back, 4 bases at V and 4 bases at J, with 13 bases in the middle. The germline V gene encodes CDR1 MNHEY and CDR2 SMNVEV (reference sequence). The length of the CDR3 is 14 residues. CDR3 sequence: CASSYRPTGYGYTF. The CDR3 DNA sequence: TGTGCCAGCAGTTACCGCCCCACGGGCTATGGCTACACCTTC.

The chain uses TRBV4-1 and TRBJ2-3; the match to TRBD2 covers 8 bases. The length of the CDR3 is 19 residues. The V and J ends lost 0 bases and 3 bases, in that order; junction bases with no gene match: 14. Germline V gene data show CDR1 as MGHRA and CDR2 as YSYEKL. CDR3 DNA: TGCGCCAGCAGCCAAGATATAAAGGTAGCGGGGCCGGTGACAGATACGCAGTATTTT. Protein sequence: CASSQDIKVAGPVTDTQYF.

This chain connects TRBV28 to TRBJ2-2; TRBD2 agrees at 11 bases. The V gene end was trimmed by 6 bases and the J gene end by 2 bases; junction bases not matched to a gene: 5. The CDR3 is 16 amino acids. The germline V gene has CDR1 MDHEN and CDR2 SYDVKM. CDR3 residues: CASRASGRYNTGELFF. The CDR3 bases are TGTGCCAGCAGAGCTAGCGGGAGGTATAACACCGGGGAGCTGTTTTTT.

This clone was seen a handful of times. The V gene is TRBV27, the J gene TRBJ2-7, with 8 bases matching TRBD2. The CDR3 is made up of 13 amino acids. V was pared by 6 bases and J by 1 base, with 2 bases of the junction left unmatched. CDR1 and CDR2 from the germline V gene are MNHEY and SMNVEV (reference sequence). CDR3 nucleotides: TGTGCCAGCAGGGCTAGCGGGTCCTACGAGCAGTACTTC. This translates into CASRASGSYEQYF.

The genes are TRBV5-1 and TRBJ1-4; D remains ambiguous. This CDR3 has 15 amino acids. Germline assignment: CDR1 SGHRS and CDR2 YFSETQ. The V gene lost 4 bases and the J gene lost 6 bases, with 16 bases spanning the gap. Here the CDR3 reads CASSRSGRRDEKLFF. In DNA form, the CDR3 reads TGCGCCAGCAGCAGATCCGGGAGGCGTGATGAAAAACTGTTTTTT.

V usage is TRBV27 and J usage is TRBJ2-1; TRBD2 is a possible D gene (5 bases). Germline V gene sequence: CDR1 MNHEY, CDR2 SMNVEV (reference sequence). The CDR3 runs to 12 residues. The V and J ends lost 2 bases and 10 bases respectively, with 9 bases between them. In DNA, the CDR3 is TGTGCCAGCAGTTTACTCCCGGGGGAGCAGTTCTTC. Translating gives CASSLLPGEQFF.

The V gene is TRBV5-6, the J gene TRBJ2-3; D is unresolved. The CDR3 has 13 residues. CDR1 is SGHDT, CDR2 YYEEEE, per germline. The V end lost 2 bases, the J end lost 2 bases, and 6 bases lay between the germline ends. CDR3 sequence reads: CASSFSHTDTQYF. The CDR3 bases are TGTGCCAGCAGCTTTTCACACACAGATACGCAGTATTTT.

This chain joins TRBV6-5 and TRBJ1-1, with D tentatively TRBD1 (5 bases). Trimming took 5 bases from V and 4 from J, leaving 14 bases between them. The germline gives CDR1 MNHEY, CDR2 SVGAGI. The CDR3 consists of 14 residues. The CDR3 region is CASSPLAGSTEAFF. The CDR3 DNA sequence: TGTGCCAGCAGTCCCCTGGCAGGGTCCACTGAAGCTTTCTTT.

This rearrangement joins TRBV18 to TRBJ1-1, with D perhaps TRBD1 (6 bases). V was trimmed by 6 bases and J by 5 bases, leaving 16 bases between them. This CDR3 spans 14 amino acids. Germline CDR1 KGHSH, CDR2 LQKENI. Here the CDR3 DNA reads TGTGCCAGCTCGCCCACAGGGCCGGATACTGAAGCTTTCTTT. Protein product: CASSPTGPDTEAFF.

The chain is built from TRBV27 and TRBJ1-2; D remains unclear. V lost 1 base and J 5 bases, leaving 14 bases between the germline ends. Germline CDR1 is MNHEY and CDR2 is SMNVEV (reference sequence). This CDR3 contains 15 residues. CDR3 DNA: TGTGCCAGCAGTTTATTTCCTCTGAGGGTTTATGGCTACACCTTC. It codes for CASSLFPLRVYGYTF.

The J gene is TRBJ2-1, the V gene TRBV7-9; 13 nucleotides agree with TRBD2. CDR1 SEHNR and CDR2 FQNEAQ come from the germline V gene (reference sequence). V trimming: 5 bases; J trimming: 5 bases; junction bases outside the gene matches: 9. The length of the CDR3 is 17 residues. The CDR3 reads CASSLGTSGRAHNEQFF. The CDR3 DNA is TGTGCCAGCAGCCTGGGAACTAGCGGGAGGGCCCACAATGAGCAGTTCTTC.

The chain recombines TRBV28 with TRBJ2-7, with TRBD1 matching 9 bases. Germline V gives CDR1 MDHEN, CDR2 SYDVKM. The CDR3 loop spans 14 amino acids. After removal of 2 bases from V and 5 bases from J, the junction contained 4 bases not matched to a gene. The CDR3 DNA follows: TGTGCCAGCAGTTTAAGGGACAGGGCCCACGAGCAGTACTTC. Translating gives CASSLRDRAHEQYF.

The chain couples TRBV5-1 to TRBJ2-7; D is undetermined. This CDR3 has 11 residues. Germline values: CDR1 SGHRS, CDR2 YFSETQ. The ends were cut back, 4 bases at V and 4 bases at J, with 6 bases in the middle. The CDR3 here is CASSESYEQYF. Here the CDR3 DNA reads TGCGCCAGCAGCGAGAGTTACGAGCAGTACTTC.

This clone has only one observation. The V call is TRBV27, the J call TRBJ2-2; a weak D match, TRBD2 (7 bases). Germline CDR1 is MNHEY and CDR2 is SMNVEV (reference sequence). Trimming removed 2 bases from V and 9 bases from J, with 10 bases in between. This CDR3 region has 13 residues. The CDR3 nucleotides read TGTGCCAGCAGTTTACGGGGGGCCTGGGAGCTGTTTTTT. As protein: CASSLRGAWELFF.